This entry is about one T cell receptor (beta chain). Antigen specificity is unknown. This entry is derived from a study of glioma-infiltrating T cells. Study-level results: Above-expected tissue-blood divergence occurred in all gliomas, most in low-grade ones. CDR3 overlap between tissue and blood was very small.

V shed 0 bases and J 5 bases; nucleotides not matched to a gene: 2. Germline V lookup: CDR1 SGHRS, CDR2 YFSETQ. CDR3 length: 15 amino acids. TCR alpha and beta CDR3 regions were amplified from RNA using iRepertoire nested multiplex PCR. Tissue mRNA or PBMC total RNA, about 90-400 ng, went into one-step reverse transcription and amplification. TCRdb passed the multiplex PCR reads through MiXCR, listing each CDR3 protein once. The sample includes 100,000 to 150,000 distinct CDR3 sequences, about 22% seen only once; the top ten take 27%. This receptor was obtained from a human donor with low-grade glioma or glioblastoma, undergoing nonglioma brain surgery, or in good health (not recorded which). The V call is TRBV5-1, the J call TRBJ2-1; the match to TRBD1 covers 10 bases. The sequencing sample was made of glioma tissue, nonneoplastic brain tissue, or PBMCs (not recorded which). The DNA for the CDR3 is TGCGCCAGCAGCTTGGCCGGGACAGGGGACAATGAGCAGTTCTTC. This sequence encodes CASSLAGTGDNEQFF.